This T cell receptor (beta chain) was sequenced in a study of OX40 agonist ivuxolimab in advanced cancers. For the study at large: Ivuxolimab is an agonistic anti-OX40 (CD134) antibody, and patients were treated with it.

Sequencing used immunoSEQ multiplex PCR; TCRdb keeps in-frame clones, though not all of them. The sample lists 30,000 to 40,000 clones, 60% to 85% occurring once. The germline V gene encodes CDR1 LNHDA and CDR2 SQIVND (reference sequence). V lost 5 bases to trimming and J lost 5 bases, with 18 bases between them. This CDR3 has 15 amino acids. Study-level results: In the 0.1-3.0 mg/kg groups, partial responders showed among the lowest expansion. Low normalized T-cell clonal expansion was also seen in some nonresponders.

A note on this clone: Its specificity is not known.

Here the sequenced sample was CD4+ or CD8+ T cells sorted from blood, taken in a trial of the OX40 agonist ivuxolimab. The genes are TRBV19 and TRBJ2-5; D may be TRBD2 (7 bases). This receptor was identified in an adult with an advanced solid tumor such as melanoma, head and neck, liver or kidney cancer. Here the CDR3 reads CASSLLGGGRETQYF. The CDR3 DNA reads as TGTGCCAGTAGTTTACTGGGGGGGGGCAGGGAGACCCAGTACTTC.